Below, 27 T cell receptor beta chains from the same sample are listed, as sequenced in a study of T cell changes during pregnancy in multiple sclerosis. Sequenced by immunoSEQ multiplex PCR; TCRdb stores in-frame clones only, minus some. The repertoire holds more than 70,000 clones, with just over 90% as singletons. The sample here was peripheral blood, taken in the second trimester of pregnancy. The receptor set was obtained from a female donor with multiple sclerosis, enrolled in a pregnancy study.

The rearrangement links TRBV5-1 to TRBJ2-3; TRBD2 matches 7 bases. Trimming at V came to 4 bases and at J to 4 bases, leaving 9 bases not matched to a gene. Germline V gene sequence: CDR1 SGHRS, CDR2 YFSETQ. The CDR3 sequence is 15 residues long. The CDR3 nucleotides read TGCGCCAGCAGCCTCCGGGGAGGGCCCTCAGATACGCAGTATTTT. Translating it yields CASSLRGGPSDTQYF.

The V gene is TRBV2, the J gene TRBJ1-5, with 12 bases matching TRBD1. The trim removed 8 bases at V and 5 bases at J, leaving 7 bases unmatched. This CDR3 contains 15 residues. Germline V gene sequence: CDR1 SNHLY, CDR2 FYNNEI. The CDR3 reads CASSWDRGHDQPQHF. The CDR3 nucleotides read TGTGCCAGCTCTTGGGACAGGGGGCATGATCAGCCCCAGCATTTT.

The rearrangement links TRBV7-8 to TRBJ2-1, with 14 bases matching TRBD2. Germline V gives CDR1 SGHVS, CDR2 FQNEAQ. J gave up 5 bases and V 6 bases, and 3 bases lay outside the gene matches. The CDR3 length is 15 residues. In DNA, the CDR3 is TGTGCCAGCAGGCCGGGACTAGCGGGAGACAATGAGCAGTTCTTC. Translated: CASRPGLAGDNEQFF.

The chain has TRBV10-3 and TRBJ2-1; D might be TRBD2 (6 bases). Germline-derived CDR1 and CDR2 are ENHRY and SYGVKD. The CDR3 has 15 residues. V was trimmed by 6 bases and J by 8 bases, leaving 20 bases between them. CDR3: CAIRGDSRMSDEQFF. For the CDR3, the DNA is TGTGCCATCAGAGGGGACTCACGGATGAGCGATGAGCAGTTCTTC.

This chain links TRBV25-1 with TRBJ2-5; D perhaps matches TRBD1 (6 bases). V was trimmed by 4 bases and J by 1 base, leaving 16 bases between them. Germline V gives CDR1 MGHDK, CDR2 SYGVNS. CDR3 length equals 16 residues. The CDR3 nucleotides read TGTGCCAGCAGTGCCCCCTTGGGGGCGCTCCAAGAGACCCAGTACTTC. Protein sequence: CASSAPLGALQETQYF.

The chain recombines TRBV28 with TRBJ1-4, with D tentatively TRBD1 (5 bases). CDR1 is MDHEN, CDR2 SYDVKM, per germline. Trimming removed 2 bases from V and 1 base from J, with 5 bases in between. This CDR3 comprises 14 residues. The CDR3 nucleotides read TGTGCCAGCAGTTTAAGGGGAACTAATGAAAAACTGTTTTTT. This sequence encodes CASSLRGTNEKLFF.

The count of this clone is one. The chain carries TRBV6-5 and TRBJ2-1; D gene ambiguous. Deletions cut 11 bases from V and 0 bases from J, with 14 bases between. Germline V gene data show CDR1 as MNHEY and CDR2 as SVGAGI. The CDR3 totals 14 residues. The CDR3 spells CASRLRSSYNEQFF. In nucleotides, the CDR3 is TGTGCCTCCCGACTGCGAAGCTCCTACAATGAGCAGTTCTTC.

The chain is built from TRBV5-6 and TRBJ2-1, with D unresolved. V was pared by 6 bases and J by 4 bases, with 14 bases between. CDR3 length equals 14 residues. The germline V gene encodes CDR1 SGHDT and CDR2 YYEEEE. The CDR3, as DNA: TGTGCCAGCACCTCAGGAAATCCTTACAATGAGCAGTTCTTC. The encoded protein is CASTSGNPYNEQFF.

This clone turned up a few times. V usage is TRBV2 and J usage is TRBJ1-5, with 8 bases identical to TRBD1. This CDR3 is 14 amino acids long. The V segment lost 6 bases and the J segment 7 bases; nucleotides outside the gene matches: 8. Germline-derived CDR1 and CDR2 are SNHLY and FYNNEI. DNA of the CDR3: TGTGCCAGCAGGGATGGACAGGGAAGCCAGCCCCAGCATTTT. Its translation: CASRDGQGSQPQHF.

This clone was observed a handful of times. J is TRBJ2-7 and V is TRBV7-2, with TRBD2 identical over 12 bases. Germline CDR1 is SGHTA and CDR2 is FQGNSA. The J segment lost 7 bases and the V segment lost 7 bases, leaving 5 bases of the junction unmatched. This CDR3 spans 13 amino acids. The CDR3 DNA reads TGTGCCAGCAACCGAGGACTAGCGGGGGAGCAGTACTTC. It specifies CASNRGLAGEQYF.

The V gene is TRBV27, the J gene TRBJ2-5, with a possible D match to TRBD1 (5 bases). The CDR3 is 16 amino acids. Germline CDR1 is MNHEY and CDR2 is SMNVEV (reference sequence). V shed 4 bases and J shed 5 bases, with 20 bases lying between them. CDR3 loop: CASSSTSRVIDETQYF. CDR3 nucleotide sequence: TGTGCCAGCAGTTCTACCAGCAGGGTGATCGACGAGACCCAGTACTTC.

This clone appeared a single time. V usage is TRBV29-1 and J usage is TRBJ2-3; D is unclear. Trimming left V 2 bases short and J 6 bases short, with 6 bases between. This CDR3 has 11 amino acids. Germline CDR1 reads SQVTM; CDR2 reads ANQGSEA. The CDR3, as DNA: TGCAGCGTTGAAATAGTGGATACGCAGTATTTT. Translation: CSVEIVDTQYF.

The CDR3 loop reads CASSILGQGPYSPLHF. Here the CDR3 DNA reads TGTGCCAGTAGTATACTCGGACAGGGACCCTATTCACCCCTCCACTTT. The J gene is TRBJ1-6, the V gene TRBV19, with 8 bases matching TRBD1. This CDR3 has 16 residues. Germline V gene sequence: CDR1 LNHDA, CDR2 SQIVND (reference sequence). V was pared by 2 bases and J by 8 bases, with 8 bases of the junction left unmatched.

The chain joins TRBV11-2 to TRBJ2-7, with a weak D call TRBD2 (5 bases). Looked up from germline, CDR1 is SGHAT and CDR2 is FQNNGV. Trimming removed 6 bases from V and 3 bases from J, with 24 bases in between. CDR3 length: 17 amino acids. The CDR3 DNA sequence: TGTGCCAGCAGGGGAGCTGAACCTTACCTCTTACTCTACGAGCAGTACTTC. It specifies CASRGAEPYLLLYEQYF.

This clone was seen a handful of times. The chain uses TRBV7-6 and TRBJ1-3, with 9 bases lining up with TRBD1. Germline CDR1 and CDR2: SGHVS and FNYEAQ. Unmatched junction bases numbered 7, after V lost 5 bases and J lost 2 bases. There are 16 residues in the CDR3. DNA of the CDR3: TGTGCCAGCAGCCCATGGGACAGGGATCCTGGAAACACCATATATTTT. It codes for CASSPWDRDPGNTIYF. Full variable domain (missing parts from reference TRBV7-6 and TRBJ1-3): GAGVSQSPRYKVTKRGQDVALRCDPISGHVSLYWYRQALGQGPEFLTYFNYEAQQDKSGLPNDRFSAERPEGSISTLTIQRTEQRDSAMYRCASSPWDRDPGNTIYFGEGSWLTVV.

The chain uses TRBV6-5 and TRBJ1-1; 8 bases agree with TRBD1. The CDR3 covers 14 residues. Unmatched junction bases numbered 8, after V lost 6 bases and J lost 5 bases. CDR1 and CDR2 from the germline V gene are MNHEY and SVGAGI. The chain's CDR3 is CASSRGQGVTEAFF. CDR3 coding DNA: TGTGCCAGCAGCCGAGGACAGGGCGTAACTGAAGCTTTCTTT.

The rearrangement links TRBV6-6 to TRBJ1-2; maybe TRBD1 (6 bases). Looked up from germline, CDR1 is MNHNY and CDR2 is SVGAGI (reference sequence). The length of the CDR3 is 13 residues. V dropped 2 bases and J dropped 4 bases, with 8 bases sitting between them. The CDR3, as DNA: TGTGCCAGCAGTTACGGGACAAGCTATGGCTACACCTTC. It is translated as CASSYGTSYGYTF.

The rearrangement uses TRBV2 and TRBJ1-6; possibly TRBD1 for D (6 bases). CDR1 is SNHLY and CDR2 is FYNNEI in the germline V gene. The CDR3 loop spans 13 amino acids. V lost 6 bases and J 7 bases, leaving 10 bases between the germline ends. The CDR3 DNA reads TGTGCCAGCAGAACAGGGTTGAATTCACCCCTCCACTTT. Protein: CASRTGLNSPLHF.

The chain uses TRBV9 and TRBJ1-6; a possible D gene is TRBD1 (6 bases). The CDR3 spans 16 residues. V was trimmed by 3 bases and J by 7 bases, leaving 17 bases between them. Germline lookup yields CDR1 SGDLS and CDR2 YYNGEE. The CDR3 nucleotides are TGTGCCAGCAGCGAGGGGGGGGGTTTTACGAATTCACCCCTCCACTTT. This gives the protein CASSEGGGFTNSPLHF.

V is TRBV5-1 and J is TRBJ1-2, with D perhaps matching TRBD1 (6 bases). The V end lost 4 bases, the J end lost 6 bases, and 16 bases lay between the germline ends. This CDR3 is 14 amino acids long. Germline V gives CDR1 SGHRS, CDR2 YFSETQ. CDR3 region: CASSLNQGNHGYTF. CDR3 in DNA: TGCGCCAGCAGCCTAAACCAGGGGAACCATGGCTACACCTTC.

The chain combines TRBV18 with TRBJ1-1, with TRBD1 as a possible D gene (5 bases). CDR1 and CDR2 (germline): KGHSH, LQKENI. V was trimmed by 6 bases and J by 7 bases, leaving 21 bases between them. CDR3 length equals 15 residues. The CDR3 nucleotides read TGTGCCAGCTCTCAAGCGGCGGGGGGACTCGGTGAAGCTTTCTTT. Translating it yields CASSQAAGGLGEAFF.

The J gene is TRBJ2-2, the V gene TRBV9, with 15 bases that match TRBD2. Per the germline V gene, CDR1 is SGDLS and CDR2 is YYNGEE. The CDR3 has 19 amino acids. J gave up 4 bases and V 4 bases, and 11 bases lay outside the gene matches. CDR3 sequence (DNA): TGTGCCAGCAGCACCCCCGGACTAGCGGGGGGGCACAGCACCGGGGAGCTGTTTTTT. Protein product: CASSTPGLAGGHSTGELFF.

The rearrangement links TRBV2 to TRBJ2-3; D remains ambiguous. This CDR3 is 11 amino acids long. Trimming cost V 7 bases and J 3 bases, with 5 bases left between them. The germline gives CDR1 SNHLY, CDR2 FYNNEI. The CDR3 DNA reads TGTGCCAGCAAGAGGACAGATACGCAGTATTTT. This codes for CASKRTDTQYF.

In this sample, this clone turned up once. V and J are TRBV7-2 and TRBJ1-1; D is perhaps TRBD1 (6 bases). This CDR3 has 14 residues. In germline, CDR1 is SGHTA, CDR2 FQGNSA. The V end was cut by 4 bases, the J end by 5 bases, with 14 bases between. Here the CDR3 DNA reads TGTGCCAGCAGCTCCCAAACAGGGATAACTGAAGCTTTCTTT. It translates to CASSSQTGITEAFF.

This chain connects TRBV5-8 to TRBJ2-3; 9 bases align to TRBD2. The CDR3 sequence is 16 residues long. J was trimmed by 3 bases and V by 3 bases; bases with no gene match: 8. Germline CDR1 is SGHTS and CDR2 is YDEGEE. The CDR3 DNA follows: TGTGCCAGCAGCTCAGGAGTAGCGGGGGAGACAGATACGCAGTATTTT. It codes for CASSSGVAGETDTQYF.

The chain uses TRBV7-9 and TRBJ1-2; 7 nucleotides align to TRBD1. Germline V gives CDR1 SEHNR, CDR2 FQNEAQ (reference sequence). The CDR3 is 12 residues long. Germline trimming cut 5 bases from V and 5 bases from J; bases unmatched to any gene: 2. CDR3 in amino acids: CASSDRAYGYTF. In nucleotides, the CDR3 is TGTGCCAGCAGCGACAGGGCGTATGGCTACACCTTC.

This rearrangement joins TRBV5-4 to TRBJ1-3; weak D call: TRBD1 (5 bases). The germline V gene encodes CDR1 SGHNT and CDR2 YYREEE (reference sequence). The CDR3 is 14 residues long. V gave up 4 bases and J gave up 4 bases, with 12 bases separating them. The CDR3 DNA follows: TGTGCCAGCAGCCCGCAGGGTGTAGGAAACACCATATATTTT. Amino acid sequence: CASSPQGVGNTIYF.